Shown below are 5 T cell receptor beta chains from a single sample sequenced in a study of blood T cell repertoires in COVID-19 (dated by TCRdb to about 2020). Library creation used the immunoSEQ multiplex PCR assay. The clones in this table, taken by TCRdb from immuneACCESS, are in-frame only. Not every clone is retained; where verified, under half of the shortfall comes from an unresolved V gene, and the cause of the rest is unknown. The sample records around 79,000 clones, about 89% of which are singletons. 14% of the sample is held by the ten biggest clonotypes. Sequencing input: peripheral blood. The receptors shown here come from a man aged 65 to 79 with active or convalescent COVID-19.

The chain employs TRBV3-1 (or the pseudogene TRBV3-2) and TRBJ2-5; D gene uncertain. This CDR3 has 16 amino acids. Germline V CDR1 and CDR2: LGHDT, YNNKEL (reference sequence). Trimming removed 1 base at V and 1 base at J, with 13 bases between. The CDR3 DNA reads TGTGCCAGCAGCCAAGCCCCCACGGCAGGCCAAGAGACCCAGTACTTC. This encodes CASSQAPTAGQETQYF.

The gene calls are TRBV30 and TRBJ2-4; 13 bases line up with TRBD2. Trimming at V came to 1 base and at J to 8 bases, leaving 8 bases not matched to a gene. CDR1 GTSNPN and CDR2 SVGIG come from the germline V gene (reference sequence). The CDR3 consists of 16 residues. The CDR3 region has the DNA TGTGCCTGGAGTGACTGGGGGACTAGCGGGACGGACATTCAGTACTTC. Residues: CAWSDWGTSGTDIQYF.

The chain employs TRBV5-4 and TRBJ2-2; perhaps TRBD1 as D (7 bases). The germline V gene has CDR1 SGHNT and CDR2 YYREEE (reference sequence). With 3 bases removed from V and 1 base from J, the gap between germline ends came to 13 bases. This CDR3 is built from 16 residues. The CDR3 bases are TGTGCCAGCAGCTGGGACCAGGGGGGGAACACCGGGGAGCTGTTTTTT. This gives the protein CASSWDQGGNTGELFF. Full variable domain (rest looked up from reference TRBV5-4 and TRBJ2-2): ETGVTQSPTHLIKTRGQQVTLRCSSQSGHNTVSWYQQALGQGPQFIFQYYREEENGRGNFPPRFSGLQFPNYSSELNVNALELDDSALYLCASSWDQGGNTGELFFGEGSRLTVL.

The gene calls are TRBV28 and TRBJ2-7, with TRBD1 identical over 8 bases. This CDR3 is built from 15 residues. J lost 2 bases, V lost 3 bases, and 6 bases had no gene match. Germline V gene lookup returns CDR1 MDHEN and CDR2 SYDVKM. CDR3 protein: CASSFKQGGPYEQYF. Written as DNA, the CDR3 is TGTGCCAGCAGTTTTAAACAGGGGGGCCCCTACGAGCAGTACTTC.

The chain links TRBV28 to TRBJ2-1; maybe TRBD2 (5 bases). CDR1 and CDR2 (germline): MDHEN, SYDVKM. The CDR3 is 12 residues long. V was cut by 5 bases and J by 7 bases, with 9 bases left in between. DNA for the CDR3: TGTGCCAGCAGTGCGACGGGGAATGAGCAGTTCTTC. Translated, it gives CASSATGNEQFF.